The 9 T cell receptor beta chains given below trace back to one sample, sequenced in a study of shared clonotypes between healthy human individuals. CD45RO-negative CD8 cells positively selected for CCR7 made up the naive population, which excluded terminally differentiated effector memory CD45RA+ cells. Generated by immunoSEQ multiplex PCR, the TCRdb table keeps only in-frame clones and is missing some. The repertoire holds about 820,000 clones, with around 92% as singletons. The sample consisted of naive CD8+ T cells sorted from blood. The receptor source for this set is a man aged 25-45 years in good health.

Turning to this clone: Within the sample, other DNA sequences also encode this same CDR3. The chain is built from TRBV27 and TRBJ2-7; no firm D call. Trimming stripped 3 bases from V and 2 bases from J, with 8 bases between. The CDR3 contains 13 residues. Germline CDR1 and CDR2: MNHEY and SMNVEV (reference sequence). CDR3 bases: TGTGCCAGCAGTTTGTCTTTCACCTACGAGCAGTACTTC. It translates to CASSLSFTYEQYF.

V and J are TRBV4-1 and TRBJ2-1, with a tentative D call TRBD2 (6 bases). In germline, CDR1 is MGHRA, CDR2 YSYEKL. This CDR3 region has 15 residues. V was clipped by 0 bases and J by 4 bases, with 10 bases between them. CDR3 sequence reads: CASSQESSEYNEQFF. For the CDR3, the DNA is TGCGCCAGCAGCCAAGAGTCTAGCGAATACAATGAGCAGTTCTTC.

The rearrangement joins TRBV4-1 to TRBJ2-3; D unclear. Looked up from germline, CDR1 is MGHRA and CDR2 is YSYEKL. V gave up 2 bases and J gave up 0 bases, with 18 bases separating them. This CDR3 has 18 residues. DNA for the CDR3: TGCGCCAGCAGCCAATACCGTTTCGAGACGTCGAGCACAGATACGCAGTATTTT. Its translation: CASSQYRFETSSTDTQYF.

This chain uses TRBV7-2 with TRBJ2-1; D remains unclear. Germline CDR1 and CDR2: SGHTA and FQGNSA. This CDR3 is built from 16 residues. V lost 5 bases, J lost 2 bases, and 16 bases lay in between. The CDR3 nucleotides read TGTGCCAGCAGCCCGCCGGACGTGATCGCCTACAATGAGCAGTTCTTC. Translating it yields CASSPPDVIAYNEQFF.

The chain employs TRBV27 and TRBJ1-2; D possibly corresponds to TRBD1 (5 bases). V gave up 5 bases and J gave up 0 bases, with 10 bases separating them. This CDR3 contains 14 residues. Germline CDR1 is MNHEY and CDR2 is SMNVEV (reference sequence). For the CDR3, the DNA is TGTGCCAGCAGTCTGACAGTATCTAACTATGGCTACACCTTC. This encodes CASSLTVSNYGYTF.

The genes are TRBV6-6 and TRBJ2-7; no firm D call. There are 14 residues in the CDR3. Germline lookup yields CDR1 MNHNY and CDR2 SVGAGI (reference sequence). V was cut by 0 bases and J by 4 bases, with 10 bases left in between. The DNA for the CDR3 is TGTGCCAGCAGTTACTCCTTACCTGGATACGAGCAGTACTTC. Encoded protein: CASSYSLPGYEQYF.

The chain employs TRBV6-4 and TRBJ2-1; 11 nucleotides agree with TRBD2. This CDR3 contains 17 residues. V shed 3 bases and J 2 bases; nucleotides not matched to a gene: 6. CDR1 is MRHNA, CDR2 SNTAGT, per germline. DNA of the CDR3: TGTGCCAGCAGTGAACTAGCGGGAGAGCGTGCCTACAATGAGCAGTTCTTC. As protein: CASSELAGERAYNEQFF.

This chain connects TRBV27 to TRBJ2-1; D gene uncertain. This CDR3 comprises 15 residues. In germline, CDR1 is MNHEY, CDR2 SMNVEV (reference sequence). Trimming cost V 0 bases and J 4 bases, with 10 bases left between them. The CDR3 loop is CASSLSFPPYNEQFF. DNA for the CDR3: TGTGCCAGCAGTTTATCGTTCCCTCCTTACAATGAGCAGTTCTTC.

The chain uses TRBV29-1 and TRBJ2-7; D call uncertain. The ends were cut back, 6 bases at V and 0 bases at J, with 18 bases in the middle. This CDR3 is 15 amino acids long. The germline CDR1 and CDR2 sequences are SQVTM and ANQGSEA. This CDR3 is CSVAFRVTLSYEQYF. The CDR3 coding sequence is TGCAGCGTCGCATTCCGGGTCACTCTCTCCTACGAGCAGTACTTC.